The sequence of this T cell receptor (beta chain) was determined in a study of blood T cell repertoires in COVID-19. As for the study in general: COVID-19 samples collected from the United States, Italy and Spain covered acute and convalescent phases. T cells, B-cell-depleted T cells, or PBMCs provided the cDNA or gDNA that served as material.

The germline CDR1 and CDR2 sequences are SNHLY and FYNNEI. The V gene lost 6 bases and the J gene lost 6 bases, with 11 bases spanning the gap. This CDR3 spans 13 amino acids. This clone has a handful of counts. In the authors' methods: Amplified reference gene primers provided the basis for estimating nucleated cell counts. Method: immunoSEQ multiplex PCR; TCRdb's copy keeps in-frame clones and lacks some. V, J and clone size are those of that table, while D and trimming were read from the DNA. The sample lists approximately 110,000 clones; under 80% were seen once. The sample taken for sequencing was peripheral blood. The TCR sequence derives from a man between 65 and 85 years old with active or convalescent COVID-19. The V call is TRBV2, the J call TRBJ2-2; tentatively, D is TRBD1 (5 bases). The CDR3 nucleotides read TGTGCCAGCAGGCAGGTGGGGCCCGGGGAGCTGTTTTTT. Translated: CASRQVGPGELFF.